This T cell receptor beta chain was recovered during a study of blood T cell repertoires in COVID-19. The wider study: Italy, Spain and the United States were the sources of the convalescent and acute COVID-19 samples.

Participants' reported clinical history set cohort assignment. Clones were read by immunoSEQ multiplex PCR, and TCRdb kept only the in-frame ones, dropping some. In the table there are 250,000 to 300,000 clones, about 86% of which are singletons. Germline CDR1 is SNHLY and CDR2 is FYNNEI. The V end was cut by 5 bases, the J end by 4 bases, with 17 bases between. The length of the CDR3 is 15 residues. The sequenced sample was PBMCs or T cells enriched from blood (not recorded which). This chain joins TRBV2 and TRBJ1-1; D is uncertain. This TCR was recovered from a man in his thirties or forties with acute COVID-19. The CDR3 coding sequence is TGTGCCAGCAGTCCAAATTCGGGGTGGGGCACTGAAGCTTTCTTT. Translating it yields CASSPNSGWGTEAFF.